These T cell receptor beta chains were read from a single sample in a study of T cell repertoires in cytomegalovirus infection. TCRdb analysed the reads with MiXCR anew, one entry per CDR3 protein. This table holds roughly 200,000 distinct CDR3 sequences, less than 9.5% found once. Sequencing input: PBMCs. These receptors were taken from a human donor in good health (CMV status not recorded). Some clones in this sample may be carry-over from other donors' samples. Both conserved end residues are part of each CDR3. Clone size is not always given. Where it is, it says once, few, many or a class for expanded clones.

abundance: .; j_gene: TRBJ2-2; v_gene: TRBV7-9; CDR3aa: CASSLEGQGGVRMNTGELFF
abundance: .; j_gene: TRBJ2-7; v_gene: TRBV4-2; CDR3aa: CASSQVTGLVYEQYF
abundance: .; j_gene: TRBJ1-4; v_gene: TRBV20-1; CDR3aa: CSAPRRTGGTNEKLFF
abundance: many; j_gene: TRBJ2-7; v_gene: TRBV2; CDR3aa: CASSEAGQSYEQYF
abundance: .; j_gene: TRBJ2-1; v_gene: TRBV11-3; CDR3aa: CASSPKGGGTGVYNEQFF
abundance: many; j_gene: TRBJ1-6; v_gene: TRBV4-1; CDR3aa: CASSRDRGSPLHF
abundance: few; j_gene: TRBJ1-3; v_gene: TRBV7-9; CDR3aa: CATSGISGNTIYF
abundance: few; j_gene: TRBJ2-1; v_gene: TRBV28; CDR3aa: CASSGLAGPGYNEQFF
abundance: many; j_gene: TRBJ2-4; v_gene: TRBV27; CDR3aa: CASSFVGDRLAKNIQYF
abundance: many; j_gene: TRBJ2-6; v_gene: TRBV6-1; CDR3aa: CASSTRAGANVLTF
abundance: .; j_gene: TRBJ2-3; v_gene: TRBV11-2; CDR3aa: CGSSPGTGDTQYF
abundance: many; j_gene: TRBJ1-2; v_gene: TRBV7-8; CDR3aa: CAWGNGYTF
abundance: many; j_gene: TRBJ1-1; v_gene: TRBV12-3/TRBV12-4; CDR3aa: CASSPSLGTGTENTEAFF
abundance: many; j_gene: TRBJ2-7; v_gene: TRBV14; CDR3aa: CASSPALTTYEQYF
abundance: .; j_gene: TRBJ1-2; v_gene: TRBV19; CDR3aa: CASRETAIPNGYTF
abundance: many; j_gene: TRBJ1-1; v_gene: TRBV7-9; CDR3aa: CASSLGHSMNTEAFF
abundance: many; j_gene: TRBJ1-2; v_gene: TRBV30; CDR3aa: CAWNDEGLPGGYGYTF
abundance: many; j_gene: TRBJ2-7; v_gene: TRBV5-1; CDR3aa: CASSLGGQGREQYF
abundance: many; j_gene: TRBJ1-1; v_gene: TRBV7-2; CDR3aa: CASSLPGQGAREAFF
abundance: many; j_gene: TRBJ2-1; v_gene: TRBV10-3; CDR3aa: CAISSPGTGYTYNEQFF
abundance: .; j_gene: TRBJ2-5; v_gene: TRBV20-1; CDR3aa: CSAAPAGDWATLYF
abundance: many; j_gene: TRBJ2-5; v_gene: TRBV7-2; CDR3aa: CASSLGTGGAGYF
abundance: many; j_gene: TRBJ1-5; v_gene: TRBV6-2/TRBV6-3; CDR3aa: CASRVTGGYSNQPQHF
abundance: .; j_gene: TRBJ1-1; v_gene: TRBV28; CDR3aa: CASMGGTEAFF
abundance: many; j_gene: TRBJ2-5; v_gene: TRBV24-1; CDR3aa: CATSAGGWETQYF
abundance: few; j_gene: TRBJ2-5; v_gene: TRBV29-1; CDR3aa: CSVERSGEEETQYF
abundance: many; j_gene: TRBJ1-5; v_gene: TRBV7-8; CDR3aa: CASSLTGGAGQPQHF
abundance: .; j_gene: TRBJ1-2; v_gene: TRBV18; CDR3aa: CASSQAGKDYGYTF
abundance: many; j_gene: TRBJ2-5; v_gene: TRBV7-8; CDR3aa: CASSFPGGKETQYF
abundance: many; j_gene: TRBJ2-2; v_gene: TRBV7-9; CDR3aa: CASSFSRSGGAGELFF
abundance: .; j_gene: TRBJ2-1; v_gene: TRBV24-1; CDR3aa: CATSDSPPPIYNEQFF
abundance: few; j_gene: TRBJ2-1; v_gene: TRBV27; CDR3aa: CASSAMTPQSGEQFF
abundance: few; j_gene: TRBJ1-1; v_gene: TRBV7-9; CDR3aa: CASSLTQGNTEAFF
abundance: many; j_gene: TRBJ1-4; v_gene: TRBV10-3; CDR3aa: CAISDKVQGAEKLFF
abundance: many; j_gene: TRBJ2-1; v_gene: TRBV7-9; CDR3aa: CASSLGGVRIDEQFF
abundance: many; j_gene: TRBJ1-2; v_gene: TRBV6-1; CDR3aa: CASSESPTENYGYTF
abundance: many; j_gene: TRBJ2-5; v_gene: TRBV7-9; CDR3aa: CASSSIQETQYF
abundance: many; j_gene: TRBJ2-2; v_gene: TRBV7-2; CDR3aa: CASSRGGYTGELFF
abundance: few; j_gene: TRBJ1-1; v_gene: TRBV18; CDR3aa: CASSPVIWDKNTEAFF
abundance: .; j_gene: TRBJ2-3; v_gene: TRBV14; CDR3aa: CASTLAGSTDTQYF